The 10 T cell receptor beta chains below come from one sample, sequenced in a study of T cells in Graves' hyperthyroidism and ophthalmopathy. Amplified TCR beta CDR3 regions came from RNA transcripts. Initially, a first-round RT-PCR of the TCR CDR3 employed the HTBI primer set. TCRdb itself ran the multiplex PCR reads through MiXCR, one entry per CDR3 protein. The sample yields around 350,000 distinct CDR3 sequences, approximately 20% seen once. Specimen: blood. The receptors originated from a woman younger than 30 with Graves' hyperthyroidism.

Many counts were recorded for this clonotype. The chain recombines TRBV24-1 with TRBJ1-5, with D uncertain. Germline V gene sequence: CDR1 KGHDR, CDR2 SFDVKD. The CDR3 extends over 13 amino acids. The germline V and J ends were trimmed by 2 bases and 4 bases, with 5 bases remaining between them. Here the CDR3 DNA reads TGTGCCACCAGTGATTACCTAAATCAGCCCCAGCATTTT. Its translation is CATSDYLNQPQHF.

This clonotype was seen many times. V is TRBV7-9 and J is TRBJ1-3; D unresolved. The V end was cut by 6 bases, the J end by 0 bases, with 9 bases between. The length of the CDR3 is 14 residues. CDR1 and CDR2 (germline): SEHNR, FQNEAQ (reference sequence). CDR3 residues: CASRQSRSGNTIYF. The CDR3 nucleotides are TGTGCCAGCAGACAATCACGCTCTGGAAACACCATATATTTT.

At least ten counts were recorded for this clonotype. This chain links TRBV30 with TRBJ1-2; TRBD1 matches at 9 bases. The CDR3 extends over 14 amino acids. Per germline, CDR1 GTSNPN and CDR2 SVGIG (reference sequence). The V segment lost 3 bases and the J segment 5 bases; nucleotides outside the gene matches: 7. The CDR3 is CAWRGTGILYGYTF. CDR3 sequence (DNA): TGTGCCTGGAGGGGGACAGGGATACTGTATGGCTACACCTTC.

This clonotype appeared many times. V and J are TRBV7-2 and TRBJ2-7, with D maybe TRBD1 (6 bases). The CDR3 contains 13 residues. Trimming stripped 5 bases from V and 3 bases from J, with 11 bases between. Germline V gene lookup returns CDR1 SGHTA and CDR2 FQGNSA. CDR3 bases: TGTGCCAGCAGCCCGGACAGACACTACGAGCAGTACTTC. It translates to CASSPDRHYEQYF.

This clonotype came up many times. This chain links TRBV15 with TRBJ1-5, with D maybe TRBD1 (6 bases). This CDR3 spans 17 amino acids. CDR1 is LNHNV, CDR2 YYDKDF, per germline (reference sequence). Trimming cost V 1 base and J 5 bases, with 18 bases left between them. The CDR3 protein is CATSRGRGLPLDQPQHF. The CDR3 bases are TGTGCCACCAGCAGAGGCAGGGGTCTTCCCTTGGATCAGCCCCAGCATTTT.

Ten or more counts support this clonotype. The rearrangement links TRBV28 to TRBJ2-7; no clear D. The CDR3 length is 11 residues. With 10 bases removed from V and 3 bases from J, the gap between germline ends came to 10 bases. The germline V gene encodes CDR1 MDHEN and CDR2 SYDVKM. DNA for the CDR3: TGTGCCACCCGGTGGGACTACGAGCAGTACTTC. The encoded protein is CATRWDYEQYF.

In this sample, this clonotype turned up many times. The rearrangement uses TRBV11-2 and TRBJ1-1, with TRBD1 identical over 7 bases. Losses at the gene ends were 7 bases for V and 1 base for J; bases not matched to a gene: 9. In germline, CDR1 is SGHAT, CDR2 FQNNGV. This CDR3 is 15 amino acids long. The CDR3 loop is CASTWGAGGNTEAFF. CDR3 nucleotides: TGTGCCAGCACCTGGGGGGCAGGGGGGAACACTGAAGCTTTCTTT.

This clonotype was seen many times. The chain links TRBV5-5 to TRBJ1-1; 7 bases are a match to TRBD1. The CDR3 runs 15 residues. CDR1 and CDR2 from the germline V gene are SGHKS and YYEKEE (reference sequence). Unmatched junction bases numbered 7, after V lost 0 bases and J lost 5 bases. CDR3 coding DNA: TGTGCCAGCAGCTTGGGAGGGGGCTATTTAACTGAAGCTTTCTTT. Translating gives CASSLGGGYLTEAFF. The full variable domain, with the rest looked up from reference TRBV5-5 and TRBJ1-1, is DAGVTQSPTHLIKTRGQQVTLRCSPISGHKSVSWYQQVLGQGPQFIFQYYEKEERGRGNFPDRFSARQFPNYSSELNVNALLLGDSALYLCASSLGGGYLTEAFFGQGTRLTVV.

This clonotype appeared a few times. The chain has TRBV2 and TRBJ2-2; TRBD1 is a possible D gene (5 bases). Trimming took 2 bases from V and 2 from J, leaving 18 bases between them. This CDR3 spans 18 amino acids. Germline loops: CDR1 SNHLY, CDR2 FYNNEI. This CDR3 reads CASSELPTARPNTGELFF. CDR3 coding DNA: TGTGCCAGCAGTGAACTCCCGACAGCGCGTCCAAACACCGGGGAGCTGTTTTTT. Based on the CDR3 plus reference TRBV2 and TRBJ2-2, the full variable domain is EPEVTQTPSHQVTQMGQEVILRCVPISNHLYFYWYRQILGQKVEFLVSFYNNEISEKSEIFDDQFSVERPDGSNFTLKIRSTKLEDSAMYFCASSELPTARPNTGELFFGEGSRLTVL.

At least ten counts were recorded for this clonotype. The J gene is TRBJ1-1, the V gene TRBV6-1, with 10 positions matching TRBD1. Germline V CDR1 and CDR2: MNHNS, SASEGT. V lost 6 bases, J lost 3 bases, and 10 bases stayed unmatched. The CDR3 contains 16 residues. CDR3 in amino acids: CASRGQGVIGDTEAFF. Written as DNA, the CDR3 is TGTGCCAGCAGAGGACAGGGGGTCATTGGGGACACTGAAGCTTTCTTT.